This T cell receptor beta chain was profiled in a study of patients and donors after allogeneic stem cell transplantation. This clonotype came up a few times. One entry per CDR3 protein, called by TCRdb with MiXCR from the RT-PCR reads. The sample includes 57,000 or so distinct CDR3 sequences, 13% of them seen just once. V dropped 4 bases and J dropped 10 bases, with 9 bases sitting between them. The CDR3 runs to 11 residues. Germline V lookup: CDR1 KGHDR, CDR2 SFDVKD. Sequenced sample: blood, either unsorted or a sorted T cell fraction (not recorded which). The chain combines TRBV24-1 with TRBJ1-2; D unresolved. The sequence was collected from a human donor who was either an allogeneic HSCT recipient or a stem cell or donor lymphocyte infusion donor (not recorded which). It is not recorded whose cells these are; they may come from a transplant donor. The CDR3 region is CATSENNLYTF. The CDR3 nucleotides are TGTGCCACCAGTGAAAACAACCTCTACACCTTC.